The 29 T cell receptor beta chains listed next were all sequenced from one sample in a study of CD8+ T cells in alopecia areata. Following extraction, RNA underwent reverse transcription to cDNA, which served as the sequencing template. TCRdb's table, derived via immunoSEQ multiplex PCR, lists solely in-frame clones and lacks some. The sample has 9,800 or so clones, none seen only once. The authors sorted pooled cutaneous lymph node cells using CD4, CD8alpha, NKG2D, NKG2ACE and other markers. Sample: CD8+ T cells sorted from a lymph node. These receptors all come from a C3H/HeJ mouse with alopecia areata. Mouse MHC haplotype: H2-k.

This clone came up many times. The genes and germline here are from mouse. The read halts 4 residues ahead of the CDR3 end, with the missing end drawn from the germline J gene. The rearrangement links TRBV19 to TRBJ2-1, with TRBD2 identical over 8 bases. Trimming at V came to 2 bases and at J to 3 bases, leaving 4 bases not matched to a gene. The CDR3 is 15 amino acids. Germline lookup yields CDR1 FNHDT and CDR2 SITEND (reference sequence). CDR3 amino acids: CASSIGGGGYAEQFF. The CDR3 DNA, read in part, is TGTGCCAGCAGTATTGGGGGGGGAGGCTATGCT.

This clone was counted at least ten times. The gene names given are mouse names. Coverage ceases 4 residues before the CDR3 finishes, and the germline J gene fills in the end. The V and J genes are TRBV1 and TRBJ2-1, with 13 nucleotides matching TRBD2. CDR3 length equals 18 residues. V gave up 3 bases and J gave up 5 bases; unmatched junction bases: 10. Germline values: CDR1 NSQYPW, CDR2 LRSPGD (reference sequence). The CDR3 protein is CTCSAPGTGGGRDAEQFF. The part of the CDR3 DNA that was read is TGCACCTGCAGTGCGCCAGGGACTGGGGGGGGCAGAGATGCT.

This clone was detected ten times or more. Genes and germline are mouse. The missing CDR3 end, 4 residues past where the read stops, is filled in from the germline J gene. The V gene is TRBV19, the J gene TRBJ2-3, with 11 nucleotides matching TRBD2. V shed 6 bases and J 3 bases; nucleotides not matched to a gene: 3. This CDR3 contains 14 residues. CDR1 is FNHDT, CDR2 SITEND, per germline (reference sequence). The sequenced CDR3 bases are TGTGCCAGCATCAACTGGGGGGGCGCAGAA. Translated: CASINWGGAE. The CDR3 in its entirety is CASINWGGAETLYF.

This clone was detected many times. Gene names denote mouse genes. The read ends 3 residues early relative to the CDR3; the germline J gene fills the gap. This chain links TRBV13-3 with TRBJ1-6; tentative D call: TRBD1 (6 bases). TRBJ1-6 is reported as an ORF; its role is uncertain. Germline V gene data show CDR1 as NNHDY and CDR2 as SYVADS. This CDR3 has 15 amino acids. V was trimmed by 5 bases and J by 3 bases, leaving 12 bases between them. The sequenced CDR3 bases are TGTGCCAGCAGCGGACGGACAGACTATAATTCGCCC. Its translation is CASSGRTDYNSP. The entire CDR3 protein is CASSGRTDYNSPLYF.

This clone came up many times. The listed genes are named as in mouse. The CDR3 extends 4 residues past the end of the read, so its final part is completed from the germline J gene. The chain couples TRBV13-3 to TRBJ1-2; TRBD1 agrees at 8 bases. The germline V gene has CDR1 NNHDY and CDR2 SYVADS. The CDR3 loop spans 13 amino acids. CDR3 DNA, as far as it was read: TGTGCCAGCAGTGGACAGGGGTTGAAC. Amino acids: CASSGQGLN. The full-length CDR3 reads as CASSGQGLNDYTF.

Ten or more counts support this clone. The gene names here belong to mouse. The chain's CDR3 is CASSQRDWGGGAEQFF. Incomplete CDR3 DNA: TGTGCCAGCAGCCAAAGGGACTGGGGGGGAGGAGCT. V and J are TRBV5 and TRBJ2-1; 13 bases match TRBD2. The CDR3 goes on 4 residues after the read ends, and that part is filled in from the germline J gene. CDR1 and CDR2 (germline): LGHNA, YNLKQL (reference sequence). This CDR3 is 16 amino acids long.

This clone has a count of ten or more. Gene names and germline match the mouse. The CDR3 end is not reached by the read, which stops 4 residues before it; the germline J gene fills it in. This rearrangement joins TRBV31 to TRBJ1-1, with 7 bases identical to TRBD1. Germline V gene data show CDR1 as GKSSPN and CDR2 as SITVG. The ends lost 0 bases at V and 1 base at J; junction bases unmatched: 8. This CDR3 comprises 16 residues. This CDR3 reads CAWSLEGARGNTEVFF. CDR3 DNA (partial): TGTGCCTGGAGTCTAGAGGGGGCGCGGGGAAACACA.

This clone has just a few counts. Gene names are the mouse ones. The CDR3 is cut off 4 residues early in the read; its end comes from the germline J gene. This chain links TRBV29 with TRBJ2-5; TRBD1 matches 9 bases. There are 13 residues in the CDR3. Germline loops: CDR1 MSHET, CDR2 SYDVDS. The sequenced part of the CDR3 DNA is TGTGCTAGCAGTTGGGACAGGGAAGAC. Amino acid sequence: CASSWDRED. The whole CDR3 is CASSWDREDTQYF.

This clone was detected only a few times. The germline and genes are mouse ones. The read stops 4 residues short of the end of the CDR3; the missing end is completed from the germline J gene. This chain joins TRBV13-2 and TRBJ2-2; 7 bases are a match to TRBD2. The J segment lost 3 bases and the V segment lost 0 bases, leaving 5 bases of the junction unmatched. This CDR3 region has 16 residues. Looked up from germline, CDR1 is NNHNN and CDR2 is SYGAGS (reference sequence). CDR3 loop: CASGDAWGVDTGQLYF. Incomplete CDR3 DNA: TGTGCCAGCGGTGATGCGTGGGGGGTGGACACCGGG.

This clone appeared many times. Mouse germline and gene names are used. The read gets to within 4 residues of the CDR3 end, and the germline J gene fills in the rest. The chain joins TRBV31 to TRBJ2-3, with 10 bases matching TRBD2. This CDR3 is built from 16 residues. Trimming removed 1 base from V and 0 bases from J; junction bases left unmatched: 4. Germline V gene data show CDR1 as GKSSPN and CDR2 as SITVG. The CDR3 DNA, read in part, is TGTGCCTGGAGTCCCGGGACTGGGGCTAGTGCAGAA. This sequence encodes CAWSPGTGASAE. The CDR3 in full is CAWSPGTGASAETLYF.

This clone occurred many times. Mouse germline and gene names are used. The read halts 3 residues ahead of the CDR3 end, with the missing end drawn from the germline J gene. The chain has TRBV19 and TRBJ1-6, with TRBD1 as a possible D gene (6 bases). TRBJ1-6 is recorded as an ORF, its role being uncertain. This CDR3 has 14 residues. Germline V gene data show CDR1 as FNHDT and CDR2 as SITEND (reference sequence). V lost 4 bases to trimming and J lost 7 bases, with 12 bases between them. The CDR3 sequence is CASSPGVGNSPLYF. CDR3 bases read: TGTGCCAGCAGTCCAGGGGTGGGAAATTCGCCC.

At least ten counts were recorded for this clone. Any gene name here is a mouse gene name. The read is 3 residues too short to cover the CDR3 end, so that end is filled in from the germline J gene. The rearrangement joins TRBV31 to TRBJ1-6; the match to TRBD1 covers 7 bases. TRBJ1-6 is an open reading frame whose function is uncertain. CDR1 is GKSSPN and CDR2 is SITVG in the germline V gene. The CDR3 has 14 residues. V lost 3 bases, J lost 4 bases, and 3 bases stayed unmatched. Partial CDR3 DNA: TGTGCCTGGAGCCCGGGACAGTATAATTCGCCC. As protein: CAWSPGQYNSP. The whole CDR3 is CAWSPGQYNSPLYF.

By frequency in the sample, this clone is medium-sized. Genes and germline are mouse. The read is 4 residues too short to cover the CDR3 end, so that end is filled in from the germline J gene. Other DNA sequences of this sample code for an identical CDR3. V usage is TRBV17 and J usage is TRBJ2-7, with 11 positions matching TRBD2. There are 14 residues in the CDR3. CDR1 MNHDT and CDR2 YYDKIL come from the germline V gene. V lost 6 bases, J lost 3 bases, and 4 bases stayed unmatched. CDR3 DNA (partial): TGTGCTAGCAGCCCCGGGACTGGGGGCTAT. Translated, it gives CASSPGTGGY. The complete CDR3 reads CASSPGTGGYEQYF.

This clone is labeled medium-sized. Genes and germline are mouse. The DNA ends 4 residues before the CDR3 does, and the rest of the CDR3 is filled in from the germline J gene. The chain joins TRBV13-1 to TRBJ2-1; 14 positions agree with TRBD2. Germline loops: CDR1 NSHNY, CDR2 SYGAGN. V was pared by 5 bases and J by 5 bases, with 6 bases of the junction left unmatched. The CDR3 covers 16 residues. The CDR3 here is CASSWDWGGADAEQFF. The CDR3 DNA, read in part, is TGTGCCAGCAGCTGGGACTGGGGGGGCGCAGATGCT.

Sample share makes this clone medium-sized. Gene names are the mouse ones. The read terminates 4 residues before the CDR3 end, so the remaining end is supplied by the germline J gene. The chain has TRBV1 and TRBJ1-2; a possible D gene is TRBD1 (6 bases). Germline loops: CDR1 NSQYPW, CDR2 LRSPGD (reference sequence). The CDR3 covers 14 residues. The CDR3 bases that were read are TGCACCTGCAGTGCAGATCTGGGGGGGCGC. As protein: CTCSADLGGR. The CDR3 in full is CTCSADLGGRDYTF.

As to this clone: These gene names are mouse names. The read is 4 residues too short to cover the CDR3 end, so that end is filled in from the germline J gene. V is TRBV1 and J is TRBJ2-7; 7 bases are a match to TRBD1. The CDR3 extends over 14 amino acids. Per germline, CDR1 NSQYPW and CDR2 LRSPGD (reference sequence). The part of the CDR3 DNA that was read is TGCACCTGCAGTGCAGATTTGGGACAGTAT. Amino acids: CTCSADLGQY. In full, the CDR3 is CTCSADLGQYEQYF.

This clone was counted only a few times. Gene names follow the mouse nomenclature. From the germline J gene comes the end of the CDR3, since the read stops 4 residues before it. The chain has TRBV31 and TRBJ1-1; TRBD1 aligns across 8 bases. CDR1 is GKSSPN and CDR2 is SITVG in the germline V gene. The CDR3 is 14 residues long. Germline trimming cut 4 bases from V and 1 base from J; bases unmatched to any gene: 5. The part of the CDR3 DNA that was read is TGTGCCTGGAACTCCGGGACAGGGAACACA. This sequence encodes CAWNSGTGNT. The full CDR3 protein is CAWNSGTGNTEVFF.

There are a few counts of this clone. The germline and genes are mouse ones. The read ends 4 residues before the CDR3 terminus; that terminus is restored from the germline J gene. V usage is TRBV31 and J usage is TRBJ2-4, with D perhaps TRBD1 (7 bases). This CDR3 contains 14 residues. CDR1 is GKSSPN and CDR2 is SITVG in the germline V gene. CDR3 bases read: TGTGCCTGGAGTCTGACCAGGGGGGAAAAC. Translation gives CAWSLTRGEN. The entire CDR3 protein reads CAWSLTRGENTLYF.

This clone showed up many times. The germline and genes are mouse ones. Sequencing ends 4 residues short of the CDR3 end; the germline J gene provides the rest. This chain links TRBV14 with TRBJ2-7; possibly TRBD1 for D (6 bases). CDR3 length equals 14 residues. Germline loops: CDR1 SGHDT, CDR2 FRDEAV. V gave up 0 bases and J gave up 0 bases, with 7 bases separating them. Here the CDR3 reads CASSFWDNSYEQYF. The CDR3 bases that were read are TGTGCCAGCAGTTTCTGGGACAACTCCTAT.

This clone came up a few times. A much larger clone lies a single base off, so this may be a read error. Gene names refer to mouse genes. The read ends 4 residues before the CDR3 terminus; that terminus is restored from the germline J gene. The V and J genes are TRBV13-3 and TRBJ2-1, with D perhaps matching TRBD1 (6 bases). Looked up from germline, CDR1 is NNHDY and CDR2 is SYVADS. This CDR3 has 15 amino acids. V was clipped by 0 bases and J by 1 base, with 8 bases between them. CDR3 in amino acids: CASSDVGQNYAEQFF. The part of the CDR3 DNA that was read is TGTGCCAGCAGTGATGTGGGACAAAACTATGCT.

This clone was observed many times. The gene names given are mouse names. The CDR3 end falls 4 residues outside the read, so it is completed with the germline J gene. This chain connects TRBV31 to TRBJ2-7, with TRBD2 identical over 10 bases. This CDR3 contains 14 residues. CDR1 GKSSPN and CDR2 SITVG come from the germline V gene. V was pared by 0 bases and J by 3 bases, with 2 bases of the junction left unmatched. CDR3 sequence reads: CAWSLRLGGYEQYF. The DNA read from the CDR3 is TGTGCCTGGAGTCTCAGACTGGGGGGCTAT.

In this sample, this clone turned up many times. Gene names and germline refer to mouse. Read coverage stops 3 residues before the CDR3 terminus; the germline J gene supplies the remainder. V usage is TRBV19 and J usage is TRBJ1-6; no clear D. TRBJ1-6 is sorted into the ORF group, with uncertain function. The V end lost 4 bases, the J end lost 3 bases, and 5 bases lay between the germline ends. CDR3 length: 13 amino acids. Germline V gene sequence: CDR1 FNHDT, CDR2 SITEND (reference sequence). The CDR3: CASSSGYNSPLYF. Incomplete CDR3 DNA: TGTGCCAGCAGTTCAGGCTATAATTCGCCC.

This clone is medium-sized within its sample. Gene and germline names: mouse. The CDR3 end falls 4 residues outside the read, so it is completed with the germline J gene. V is TRBV19 and J is TRBJ2-7; the match to TRBD2 covers 7 bases. From germline, CDR1 is FNHDT and CDR2 SITEND (reference sequence). The ends lost 5 bases at V and 0 bases at J; junction bases unmatched: 5. The CDR3 has 14 residues. CDR3 sequence: CASSLGVSSYEQYF. The DNA read from the CDR3 is TGTGCCAGCAGCCTGGGGGTAAGCTCCTAT.

By proportion, this clone is medium-sized. The germline and genes are mouse ones. The CDR3 end lies 4 residues beyond the end of the read and is filled in from the germline J gene. This chain joins TRBV13-3 and TRBJ2-3; perhaps TRBD2 as D (7 bases). Trimming removed 3 bases at V and 2 bases at J, with 13 bases between. The CDR3 covers 15 residues. Germline values: CDR1 NNHDY, CDR2 SYVADS. The CDR3 bases that were read are TGTGCCAGCAGTGGAGGGGGGCGAGATGCAGAA. It encodes CASSGGGRDAE. The complete CDR3 reads CASSGGGRDAETLYF.

This clone was detected many times. Mouse gene names and germline throughout. The CDR3 here is CASSIGGTNTGQLYF. The part of the CDR3 DNA that was read is TGTGCCAGCAGTATCGGGGGGACAAACACCGGG. This chain joins TRBV19 and TRBJ2-2; weak D call: TRBD2 (6 bases). Sequencing ends 4 residues short of the CDR3 end; the germline J gene provides the rest. Germline V gives CDR1 FNHDT, CDR2 SITEND (reference sequence). Trimming shortened V by 2 bases and J by 0 bases, and 8 bases separated the two germline ends. The length of the CDR3 is 15 residues.

In its sample, this clone ranks as medium-sized (0.01 to 0.1%). Any gene name here is a mouse gene name. The read terminates 4 residues ahead of where the CDR3 ends, so the germline J gene completes it. This chain links TRBV17 with TRBJ2-7; no clear D. The V gene's germline CDR1 is MNHDT and CDR2 YYDKIL. There are 11 residues in the CDR3. CDR3 protein: CASSRTYEQYF. CDR3 bases read: TGTGCTAGCAGTAGGACATAT.

This clone was counted a few times. The gene names here belong to mouse. The read comes to an end 4 residues before the CDR3 does, leaving the germline J gene to fill in the end. The rearrangement uses TRBV14 and TRBJ2-5, with 7 positions matching TRBD2. J was trimmed by 1 base and V by 2 bases; bases with no gene match: 1. Germline V lookup: CDR1 SGHDT, CDR2 FRDEAV. The CDR3 sequence is 14 residues long. CDR3 amino acids: CASSLTGDQDTQYF. The sequenced part of the CDR3 DNA is TGTGCCAGCAGTTTAACTGGGGACCAAGAC.

In its sample, this clone ranks as medium-sized. Mouse germline and gene names are used. Sequencing ends 4 residues short of the CDR3 end; the germline J gene provides the rest. The chain recombines TRBV3 with TRBJ2-5; TRBD1 matches at 11 bases. V lost 3 bases to trimming and J lost 3 bases; unmatched junction nucleotides: 2. CDR3 length: 15 residues. The V gene's germline CDR1 is SNHLY and CDR2 FYNGKV (reference sequence). CDR3 sequence: CASSLGQGGQDTQYF. The sequenced CDR3 bases are TGTGCCAGCAGCTTGGGACAGGGGGGACAAGAC.

This clone was seen many times. Gene names and germline refer to mouse. The read ends 4 residues early relative to the CDR3; the germline J gene fills the gap. The V and J genes are TRBV13-3 and TRBJ2-5; TRBD2 matches 8 bases. This CDR3 spans 15 amino acids. Germline V CDR1 and CDR2: NNHDY, SYVADS. Partial CDR3 DNA: TGTGCCAGCAGTGATGGGGACTGGTTTGGGGAC. The encoded protein is CASSDGDWFGD. In full, the CDR3 is CASSDGDWFGDTQYF.